Here is one T cell receptor (beta chain) with its context. These data are taken from a study of blood T cell repertoires in COVID-19. Looking at the study overall: Acute and convalescent COVID-19 specimens originated in the United States, Italy and Spain. PBMCs, B-cell-depleted T cells, or T cells were the source of the cDNA or gDNA that made up the material.

Libraries were prepared by immunoSEQ multiplex PCR; TCRdb keeps only in-frame clonotypes and omits some of them. Found here are approximately 260,000 clones, 75% to 90% of them singletons; the top ten hold approximately 11%. Sequenced input: peripheral blood. This clonotype originated in a woman in her 70s with acute or convalescent COVID-19.

CDR3 sequence: CASSLGQIYGYTF. As DNA, the CDR3 is TGTGCCAGCAGCTTAGGGCAGATTTATGGCTACACCTTC. This chain uses TRBV7-8 with TRBJ1-2; D is undetermined. This CDR3 has 13 amino acids. The germline CDR1 and CDR2 sequences are SGHVS and FQNEAQ. Trimming took off 1 base at V and 5 bases at J, with 8 bases between the two ends.